The TCR beta chain under discussion was sequenced for a study of high-grade serous ovarian cancer treatment subgroups. Study background: On average, approximately 14,000 reads and 7,000 to 8,500 unique TCR beta rearrangements were obtained per sample.

Method: immunoSEQ multiplex PCR; TCRdb's copy keeps in-frame clones and lacks some. The sample has about 3,300 clones; over 70% are singletons. As regards this clone: The antigen remains undetermined.

Tumor tissue was taken before any definitive surgery or chemotherapy was given. This CDR3 contains 15 residues. The V segment lost 5 bases and the J segment 6 bases; nucleotides outside the gene matches: 10. Germline assignment: CDR1 SGHVS and CDR2 FNYEAQ. The study, taken as a whole, reports: TCR clonal relatedness correlated positively with neoantigen level.

This receptor was taken from a human donor with high-grade serous ovarian cancer. The J gene is TRBJ2-3, the V gene TRBV7-6; 8 positions agree with TRBD1. The sample consisted of tumor tissue. CDR3 nucleotides: TGTGCCAGCAGCGTGACAGGGGCGAAATACGATACGCAGTATTTT. Protein sequence: CASSVTGAKYDTQYF.